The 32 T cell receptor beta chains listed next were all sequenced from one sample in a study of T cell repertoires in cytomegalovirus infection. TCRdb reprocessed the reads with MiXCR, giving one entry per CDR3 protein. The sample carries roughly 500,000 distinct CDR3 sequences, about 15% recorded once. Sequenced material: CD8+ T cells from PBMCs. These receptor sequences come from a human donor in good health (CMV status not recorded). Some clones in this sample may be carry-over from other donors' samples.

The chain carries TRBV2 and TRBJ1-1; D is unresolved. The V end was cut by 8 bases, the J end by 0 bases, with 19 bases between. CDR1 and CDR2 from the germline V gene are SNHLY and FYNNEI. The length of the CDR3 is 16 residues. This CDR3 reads CASGYRRFTLNTEAFF. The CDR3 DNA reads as TGTGCCAGCGGATACAGAAGGTTTACCCTGAACACTGAAGCTTTCTTT. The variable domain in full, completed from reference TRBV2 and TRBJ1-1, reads EPEVTQTPSHQVTQMGQEVILRCVPISNHLYFYWYRQILGQKVEFLVSFYNNEISEKSEIFDDQFSVERPDGSNFTLKIRSTKLEDSAMYFCASGYRRFTLNTEAFFGQGTRLTVV.

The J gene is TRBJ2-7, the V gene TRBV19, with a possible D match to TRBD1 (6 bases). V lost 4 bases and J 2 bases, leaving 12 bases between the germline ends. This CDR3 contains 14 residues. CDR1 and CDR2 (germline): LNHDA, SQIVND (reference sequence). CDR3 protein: CASSSQGITYEQYF. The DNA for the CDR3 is TGTGCCAGTAGTAGTCAGGGGATCACCTACGAGCAGTACTTC.

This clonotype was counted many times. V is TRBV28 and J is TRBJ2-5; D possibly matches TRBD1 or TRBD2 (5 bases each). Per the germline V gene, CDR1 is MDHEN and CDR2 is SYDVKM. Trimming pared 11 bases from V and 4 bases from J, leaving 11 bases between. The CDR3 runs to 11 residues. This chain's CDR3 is CAGGVGETQYF. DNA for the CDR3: TGTGCCGGGGGAGTAGGAGAGACCCAGTACTTC.

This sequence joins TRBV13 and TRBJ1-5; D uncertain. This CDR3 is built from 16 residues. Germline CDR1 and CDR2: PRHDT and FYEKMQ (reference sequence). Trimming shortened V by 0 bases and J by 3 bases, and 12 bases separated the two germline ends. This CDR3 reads CASSLGLGPLNQPQHF. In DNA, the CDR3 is TGTGCCAGCAGCTTAGGCCTAGGGCCGCTCAATCAGCCCCAGCATTTT.

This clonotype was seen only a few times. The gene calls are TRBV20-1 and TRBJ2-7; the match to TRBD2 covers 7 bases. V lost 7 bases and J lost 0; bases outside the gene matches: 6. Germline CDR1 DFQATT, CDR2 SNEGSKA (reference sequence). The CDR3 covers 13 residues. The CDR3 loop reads CSGAGVSSYEQYF. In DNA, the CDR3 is TGCAGTGGCGCGGGGGTGTCCTCCTACGAGCAGTACTTC.

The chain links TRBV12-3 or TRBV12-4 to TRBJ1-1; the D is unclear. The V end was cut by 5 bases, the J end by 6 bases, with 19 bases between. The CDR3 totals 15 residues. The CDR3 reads CASSIGLGGASEAFF. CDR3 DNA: TGTGCCAGCAGTATTGGGCTGGGTGGCGCTTCTGAAGCTTTCTTT.

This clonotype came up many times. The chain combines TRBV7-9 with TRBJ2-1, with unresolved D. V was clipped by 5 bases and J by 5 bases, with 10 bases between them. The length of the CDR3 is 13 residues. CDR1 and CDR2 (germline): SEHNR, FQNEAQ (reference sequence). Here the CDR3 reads CASSPPGDNEQFF. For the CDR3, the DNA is TGTGCCAGCAGCCCCCCCGGAGACAATGAGCAGTTCTTC.

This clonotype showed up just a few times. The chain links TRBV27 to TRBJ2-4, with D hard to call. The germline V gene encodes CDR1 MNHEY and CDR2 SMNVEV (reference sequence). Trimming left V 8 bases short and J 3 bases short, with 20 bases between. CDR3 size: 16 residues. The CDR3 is CASATYWAKGKNIQYF. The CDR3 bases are TGTGCCAGCGCCACTTACTGGGCGAAGGGCAAAAACATTCAGTACTTC.

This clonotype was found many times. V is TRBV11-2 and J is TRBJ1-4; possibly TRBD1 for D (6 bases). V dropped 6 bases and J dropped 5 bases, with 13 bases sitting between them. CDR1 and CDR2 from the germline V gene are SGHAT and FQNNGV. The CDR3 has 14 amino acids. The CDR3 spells CASRRGGTNEKLFF. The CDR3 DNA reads TGTGCCAGCAGACGGGGGGGCACAAATGAAAAACTGTTTTTT.

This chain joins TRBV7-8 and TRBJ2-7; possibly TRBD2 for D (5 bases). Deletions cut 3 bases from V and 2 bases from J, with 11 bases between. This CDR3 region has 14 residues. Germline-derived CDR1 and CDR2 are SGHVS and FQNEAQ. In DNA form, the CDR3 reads TGTGCCAGCAGCTTGGACTCTCACACCTACGAGCAGTACTTC. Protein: CASSLDSHTYEQYF. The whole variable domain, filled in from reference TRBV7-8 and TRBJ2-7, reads GAGVSQSPRYKVAKRGQDVALRCDPISGHVSLFWYQQALGQGPEFLTYFQNEAQLDKSGLPSDRFFAERPEGSVSTLKIQRTQQEDSAVYLCASSLDSHTYEQYFGPGTRLTVT.

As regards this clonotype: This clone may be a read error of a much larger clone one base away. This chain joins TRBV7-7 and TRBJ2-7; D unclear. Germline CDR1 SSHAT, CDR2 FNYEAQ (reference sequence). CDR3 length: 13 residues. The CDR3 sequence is CASSHGNSYKQYF. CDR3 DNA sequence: TGTGCCAGCAGCCATGGGAACTCCTACAAGCAGTACTTC.

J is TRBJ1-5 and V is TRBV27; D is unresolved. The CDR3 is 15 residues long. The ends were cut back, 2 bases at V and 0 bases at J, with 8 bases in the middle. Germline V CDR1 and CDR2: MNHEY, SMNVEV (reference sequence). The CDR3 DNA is TGTGCCAGCAGTTTAAGTGGATTTAGCAATCAGCCCCAGCATTTT. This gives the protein CASSLSGFSNQPQHF.

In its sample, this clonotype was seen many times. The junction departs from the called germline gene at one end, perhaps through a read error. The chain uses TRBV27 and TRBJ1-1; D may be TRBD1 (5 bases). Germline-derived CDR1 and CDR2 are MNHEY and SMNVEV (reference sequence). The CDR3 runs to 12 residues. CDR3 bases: TGTGCCAGCAGCTTATGGGGGAGAGAAGCTTTCTTT. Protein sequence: CASSLWGREAFF.

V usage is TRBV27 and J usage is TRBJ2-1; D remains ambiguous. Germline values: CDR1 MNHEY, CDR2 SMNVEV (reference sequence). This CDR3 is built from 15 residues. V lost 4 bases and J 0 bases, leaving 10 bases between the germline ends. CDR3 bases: TGTGCCAGCAGTTATTACGCCAGCTCCTACAATGAGCAGTTCTTC. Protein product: CASSYYASSYNEQFF.

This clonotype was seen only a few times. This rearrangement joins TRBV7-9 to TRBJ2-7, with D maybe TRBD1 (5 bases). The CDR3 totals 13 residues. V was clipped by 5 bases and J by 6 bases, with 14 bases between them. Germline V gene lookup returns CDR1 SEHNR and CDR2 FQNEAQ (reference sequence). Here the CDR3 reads CASSLSKGREQYF. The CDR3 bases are TGTGCCAGCAGCCTTAGTAAGGGGCGCGAGCAGTACTTC.

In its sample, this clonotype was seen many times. The CDR3 sequence: CASSFDTYAGLAGEKYYEQYF. The CDR3 DNA reads TGTGCCAGCAGCTTCGACACTTATGCGGGACTAGCGGGAGAGAAGTACTACGAGCAGTACTTC. The rearrangement links TRBV7-2 to TRBJ2-7; TRBD2 agrees at 14 bases. The CDR3 is made up of 21 amino acids. The V gene end was trimmed by 3 bases and the J gene end by 3 bases; junction bases not matched to a gene: 19. The V gene's germline CDR1 is SGHTA and CDR2 FQGNSA.

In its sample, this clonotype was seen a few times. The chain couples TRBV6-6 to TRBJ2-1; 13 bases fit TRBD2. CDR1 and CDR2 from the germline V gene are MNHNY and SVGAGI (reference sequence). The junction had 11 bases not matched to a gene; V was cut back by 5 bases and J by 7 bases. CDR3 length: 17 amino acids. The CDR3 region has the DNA TGTGCCAGCAGTCGAGGTAGACTAGCGGGGGGCGGAAATGAGCAGTTCTTC. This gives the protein CASSRGRLAGGGNEQFF.

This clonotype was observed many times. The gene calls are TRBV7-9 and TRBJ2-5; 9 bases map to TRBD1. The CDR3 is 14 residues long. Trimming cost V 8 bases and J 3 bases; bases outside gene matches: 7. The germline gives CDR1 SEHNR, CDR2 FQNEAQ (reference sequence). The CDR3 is CASEGQGIKETQYF. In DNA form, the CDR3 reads TGTGCCAGCGAGGGACAGGGCATTAAAGAGACCCAGTACTTC.

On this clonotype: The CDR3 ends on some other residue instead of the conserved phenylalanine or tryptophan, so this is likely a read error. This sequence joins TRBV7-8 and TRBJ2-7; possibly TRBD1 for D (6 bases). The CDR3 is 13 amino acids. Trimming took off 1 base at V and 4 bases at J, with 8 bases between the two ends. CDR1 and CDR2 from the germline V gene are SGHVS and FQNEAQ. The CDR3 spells CASSLGRGYEQYL. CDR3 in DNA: TGTGCCAGCAGCTTAGGCAGGGGTTACGAGCAGTACTTA.

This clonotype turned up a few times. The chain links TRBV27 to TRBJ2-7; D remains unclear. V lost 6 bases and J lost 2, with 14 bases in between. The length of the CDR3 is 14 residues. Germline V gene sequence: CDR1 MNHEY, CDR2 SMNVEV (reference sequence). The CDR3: CASSPLGKAYEQYF. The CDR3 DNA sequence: TGTGCCAGCAGCCCGCTAGGGAAAGCCTACGAGCAGTACTTC.

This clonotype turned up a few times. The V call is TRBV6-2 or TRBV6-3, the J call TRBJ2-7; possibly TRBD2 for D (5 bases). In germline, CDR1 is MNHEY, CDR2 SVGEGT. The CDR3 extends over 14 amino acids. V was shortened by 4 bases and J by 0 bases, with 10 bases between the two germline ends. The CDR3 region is CASSWARDSYEQYF. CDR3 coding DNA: TGTGCCAGCAGTTGGGCCCGGGACTCCTACGAGCAGTACTTC.

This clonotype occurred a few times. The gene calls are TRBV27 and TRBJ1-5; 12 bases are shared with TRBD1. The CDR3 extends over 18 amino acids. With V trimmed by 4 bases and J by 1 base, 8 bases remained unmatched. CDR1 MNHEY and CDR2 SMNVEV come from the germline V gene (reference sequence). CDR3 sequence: CASSSGTGGMLSNQPQHF. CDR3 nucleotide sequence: TGTGCCAGCAGTTCCGGGACAGGGGGCATGTTAAGCAATCAGCCCCAGCATTTT.

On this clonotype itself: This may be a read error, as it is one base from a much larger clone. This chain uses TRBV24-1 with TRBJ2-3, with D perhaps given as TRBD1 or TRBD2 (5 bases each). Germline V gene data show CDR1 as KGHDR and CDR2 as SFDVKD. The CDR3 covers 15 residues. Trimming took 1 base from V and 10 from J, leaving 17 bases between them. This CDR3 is CATSDFLGTEDSQYF. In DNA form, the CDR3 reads TGTGCCACCAGTGATTTCCTGGGGACGGAGGATTCGCAGTATTTT.

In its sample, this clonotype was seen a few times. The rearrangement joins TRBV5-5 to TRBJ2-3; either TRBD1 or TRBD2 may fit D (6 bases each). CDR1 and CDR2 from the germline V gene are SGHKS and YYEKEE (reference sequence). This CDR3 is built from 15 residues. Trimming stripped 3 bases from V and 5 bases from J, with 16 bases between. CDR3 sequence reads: CASSSRWGAEDTQYF. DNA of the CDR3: TGTGCCAGCAGCTCCCGGTGGGGGGCTGAAGATACGCAGTATTTT.

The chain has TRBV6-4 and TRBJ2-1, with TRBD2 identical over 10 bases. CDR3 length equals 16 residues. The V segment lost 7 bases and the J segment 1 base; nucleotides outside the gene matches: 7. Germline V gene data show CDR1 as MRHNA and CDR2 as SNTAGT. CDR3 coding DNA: TGTGCCAGCACCCCCACTAGCGGGGATTCCTACAATGAGCAGTTCTTC. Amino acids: CASTPTSGDSYNEQFF.

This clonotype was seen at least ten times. In DNA form, the CDR3 reads TGTGCCAGCAGCTTAGAGGGGGCGTGGAGCTCCTACAATGAGCAGTTCTTC. Protein sequence: CASSLEGAWSSYNEQFF. V is TRBV11-2 and J is TRBJ2-1, with D maybe TRBD1 (6 bases). Per the germline V gene, CDR1 is SGHAT and CDR2 is FQNNGV. Deletions cut 0 bases from V and 0 bases from J, with 12 bases between. This CDR3 has 17 amino acids.

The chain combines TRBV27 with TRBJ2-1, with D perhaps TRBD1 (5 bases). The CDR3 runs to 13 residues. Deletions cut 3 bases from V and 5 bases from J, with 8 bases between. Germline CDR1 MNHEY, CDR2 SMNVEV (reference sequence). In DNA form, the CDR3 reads TGTGCCAGCAGTTTGTTCAGGGACAATGAGCAGTTCTTC. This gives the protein CASSLFRDNEQFF.

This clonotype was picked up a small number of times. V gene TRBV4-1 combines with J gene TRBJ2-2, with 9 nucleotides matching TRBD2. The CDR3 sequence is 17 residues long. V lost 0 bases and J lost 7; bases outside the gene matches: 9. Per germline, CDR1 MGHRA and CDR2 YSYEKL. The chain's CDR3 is CASSQDLAGARGGELFF. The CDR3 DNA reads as TGCGCCAGCAGCCAAGATTTAGCGGGAGCGCGCGGCGGGGAGCTGTTTTTT.

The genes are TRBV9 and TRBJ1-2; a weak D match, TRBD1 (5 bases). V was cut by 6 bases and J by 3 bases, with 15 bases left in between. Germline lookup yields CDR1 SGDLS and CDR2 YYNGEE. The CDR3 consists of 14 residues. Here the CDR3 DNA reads TGTGCCAGCACCGGACATCAACCGGACTATGGCTACACCTTC. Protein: CASTGHQPDYGYTF.

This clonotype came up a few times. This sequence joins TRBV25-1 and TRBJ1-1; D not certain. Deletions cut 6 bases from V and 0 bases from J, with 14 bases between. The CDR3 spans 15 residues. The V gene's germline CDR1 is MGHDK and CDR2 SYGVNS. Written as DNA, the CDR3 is TGTGCCAGCAGCTCTGACACGTACATGAACACTGAAGCTTTCTTT. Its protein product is CASSSDTYMNTEAFF.

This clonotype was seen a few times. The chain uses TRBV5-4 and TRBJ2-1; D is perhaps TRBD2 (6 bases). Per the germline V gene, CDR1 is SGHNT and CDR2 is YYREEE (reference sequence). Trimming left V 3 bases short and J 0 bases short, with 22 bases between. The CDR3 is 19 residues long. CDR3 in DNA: TGTGCCAGCAGCTCCCGGGACTTCGAGGGGTTTAGCTCCTACAATGAGCAGTTCTTC. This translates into CASSSRDFEGFSSYNEQFF.

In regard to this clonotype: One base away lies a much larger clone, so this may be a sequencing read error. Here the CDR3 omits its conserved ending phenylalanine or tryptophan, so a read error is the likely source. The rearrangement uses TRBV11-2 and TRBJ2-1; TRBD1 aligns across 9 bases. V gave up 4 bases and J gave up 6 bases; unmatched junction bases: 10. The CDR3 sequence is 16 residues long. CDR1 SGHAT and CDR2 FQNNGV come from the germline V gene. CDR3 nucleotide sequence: TGTGCCAGCAGCTCGCCACAGGGGGCGCTTGGCAATGAGCAGTTCTTA. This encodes CASSSPQGALGNEQFL.